Detailed here is one T cell receptor (beta chain). The data derive from a study of cytomegalovirus exposure and HLA in healthy donors. With 60 Vbeta and 13 Jbeta primers, the PCR was carried out. Some clones are missing from TCRdb's copy, which holds only in-frame ones; the method was immunoSEQ multiplex PCR. This sample has about 150,000 clones, with roughly 80% found just once. Sequences were obtained from PBMCs. This clonotype originated in a man aged 35 to 55 in good health and CMV-seropositive.

CDR3 protein: CASSPARLAGANTGELFF. CDR3 nucleotide sequence: TGTGCCAGCTCACCGGCTCGACTAGCGGGAGCCAACACCGGGGAGCTGTTTTTT. V and J are TRBV18 and TRBJ2-2; the match to TRBD2 covers 12 bases. V lost 3 bases, J lost 2 bases, and 7 bases stayed unmatched. Germline V CDR1 and CDR2: KGHSH, LQKENI. The CDR3 is 18 amino acids.